One TCR beta chain is described in this entry. The data stem from a study of PD-1 blockade in mismatch repair-deficient tumors. A few pembrolizumab responders had their TCRs sequenced. Profiling relied on immunoSEQ multiplex PCR, and the TCRdb table lists in-frame clones only, not all of them. The sample has 35,000 to 45,000 clones; about 85% are singletons. V was clipped by 7 bases and J by 7 bases, with 16 bases between them. This CDR3 has 13 amino acids. The sequenced sample was peripheral blood, obtained roughly 76 weeks after starting pembrolizumab. This chain uses TRBV23-1 with TRBJ1-1, with D maybe TRBD1 (6 bases). TRBV23-1 is identified as an open reading frame with a role that is uncertain. This sequence originates from an adult with mismatch repair-deficient cancer. DNA for the CDR3: TGCGCCAGCAAGCGAGGAGGACAGCGTGAAGCTTTCTTT. It encodes CASKRGGQREAFF.